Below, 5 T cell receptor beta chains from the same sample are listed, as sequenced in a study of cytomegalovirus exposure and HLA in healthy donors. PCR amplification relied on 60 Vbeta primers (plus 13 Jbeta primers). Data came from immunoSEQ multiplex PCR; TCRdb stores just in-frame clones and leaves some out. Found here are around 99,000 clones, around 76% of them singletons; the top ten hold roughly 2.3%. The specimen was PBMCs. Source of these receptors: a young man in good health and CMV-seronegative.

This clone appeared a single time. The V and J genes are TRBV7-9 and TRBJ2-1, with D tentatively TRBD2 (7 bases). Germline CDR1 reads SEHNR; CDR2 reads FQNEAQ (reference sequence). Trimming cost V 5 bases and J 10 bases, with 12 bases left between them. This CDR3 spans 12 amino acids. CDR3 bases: TGTGCCAGCAGCCGGGGGGCAGGGGAGCAGTTCTTC. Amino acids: CASSRGAGEQFF.

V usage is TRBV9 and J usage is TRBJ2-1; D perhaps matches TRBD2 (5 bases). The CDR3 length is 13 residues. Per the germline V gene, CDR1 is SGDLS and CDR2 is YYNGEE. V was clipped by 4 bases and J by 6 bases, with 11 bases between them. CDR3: CASSLGLRNEQFF. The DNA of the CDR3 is TGTGCCAGCAGCCTCGGACTGCGCAATGAGCAGTTCTTC. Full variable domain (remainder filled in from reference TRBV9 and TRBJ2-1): DSGVTQTPKHLITATGQRVTLRCSPRSGDLSVYWYQQSLDQGLQFLIQYYNGEERAKGNILERFSAQQFPDLHSELNLSSLELGDSALYFCASSLGLRNEQFFGPGTRLTVL.

The CDR3 is CASSQGQGETQYF. As DNA, the CDR3 is TGCGCCAGCAGCCAAGGGCAGGGAGAGACCCAGTACTTC. The V gene is TRBV4-3, the J gene TRBJ2-5; a possible D gene is TRBD1 (5 bases). This CDR3 spans 13 amino acids. Between the trimmed V and J ends, which lost 1 base and 4 bases, there was a span of 7 bases. CDR1 is LGHNA, CDR2 YSLEER, per germline.

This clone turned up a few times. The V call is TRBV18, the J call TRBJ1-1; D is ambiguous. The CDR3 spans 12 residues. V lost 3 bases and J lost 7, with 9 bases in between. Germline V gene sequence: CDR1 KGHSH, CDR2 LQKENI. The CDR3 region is CASSPLEGEAFF. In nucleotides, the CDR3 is TGTGCCAGCTCACCCCTAGAAGGTGAAGCTTTCTTT.

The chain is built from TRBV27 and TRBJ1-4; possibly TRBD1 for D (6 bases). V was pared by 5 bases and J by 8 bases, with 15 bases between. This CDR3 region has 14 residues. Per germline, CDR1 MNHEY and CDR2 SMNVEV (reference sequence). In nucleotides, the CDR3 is TGTGCCAGCAGTCAATTTACAGGGAGCGAAAAACTGTTTTTT. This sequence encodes CASSQFTGSEKLFF. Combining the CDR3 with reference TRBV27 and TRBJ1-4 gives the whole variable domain EAQVTQNPRYLITVTGKKLTVTCSQNMNHEYMSWYRQDPGLGLRQIYYSMNVEVTDKGDVPEGYKVSRKEKRNFPLILESPSPNQTSLYFCASSQFTGSEKLFFGSGTQLSVL.